One sample yielded the 22 T cell receptor beta chains listed below, sequenced in a study of blood T cell repertoires in COVID-19. Sequencing used immunoSEQ multiplex PCR; TCRdb keeps in-frame clones, though not all of them. The sample lists roughly 63,000 clones, about 80% seen once, with more than 30% in the top ten. Sequencing was carried out using peripheral blood. These receptors all come from a human donor in a cohort sampled during active COVID-19.

This clone has ten or more counts. The rearrangement links TRBV10-3 to TRBJ2-3; 12 bases map to TRBD2. Per the germline V gene, CDR1 is ENHRY and CDR2 is SYGVKD. The CDR3 has 14 residues. With 8 bases clipped from V and 6 bases from J, the junction kept 6 bases outside the gene matches. CDR3 coding DNA: TGTGCCATCCGGACTAGCGGGAAAGGCGATACGCAGTATTTT. It yields the protein CAIRTSGKGDTQYF.

The chain recombines TRBV10-2 with TRBJ1-5, with TRBD1 matching 11 bases. Trimming removed 6 bases from V and 3 bases from J; junction bases left unmatched: 10. The CDR3 spans 17 residues. Germline V CDR1 and CDR2: WSHSY, SAAADI. The CDR3 sequence is CASSAQDRGRTNQPQHF. DNA for the CDR3: TGCGCCAGCAGCGCACAGGACAGGGGGCGAACCAATCAGCCCCAGCATTTT.

The V and J genes are TRBV28 and TRBJ2-7; D gene ambiguous. The CDR3 consists of 13 residues. V was cut by 3 bases and J by 0 bases, with 6 bases left in between. Germline assignment: CDR1 MDHEN and CDR2 SYDVKM. The CDR3 here is CASSLQRSYEQYF. The CDR3 DNA reads as TGTGCCAGCAGTTTGCAGCGCTCCTACGAGCAGTACTTC.

J is TRBJ2-1 and V is TRBV4-2; D is unresolved. The CDR3 is 12 residues long. V was cut by 4 bases and J by 5 bases, with 6 bases left in between. Per the germline V gene, CDR1 is LGHNA and CDR2 is YNFKEQ. CDR3 in amino acids: CASSLENNEQFF. In nucleotides, the CDR3 is TGTGCCAGCAGCCTGGAGAACAATGAGCAGTTCTTC.

The chain links TRBV5-1 to TRBJ1-6, with D perhaps TRBD1 (6 bases). Looked up from germline, CDR1 is SGHRS and CDR2 is YFSETQ. The CDR3 consists of 14 residues. V shed 0 bases and J shed 5 bases, with 6 bases lying between them. The CDR3 region is CASSLGTDNSPLHF. The CDR3 DNA is TGCGCCAGCAGCTTGGGGACAGATAATTCACCCCTCCACTTT.

The chain joins TRBV30 to TRBJ2-6, with D tentatively TRBD1 (5 bases). V was shortened by 1 base and J by 0 bases, with 13 bases between the two germline ends. This CDR3 comprises 17 residues. Germline lookup yields CDR1 GTSNPN and CDR2 SVGIG (reference sequence). The CDR3 here is CAWSARTPSSGANVLTF. The CDR3 nucleotides read TGTGCCTGGAGTGCCAGGACACCAAGCTCTGGGGCCAACGTCCTGACTTTC.

The rearrangement links TRBV2 to TRBJ2-1, with a possible D match to TRBD1 (6 bases). This CDR3 is built from 13 residues. CDR1 and CDR2 from the germline V gene are SNHLY and FYNNEI. Trimming removed 6 bases from V and 8 bases from J, with 14 bases in between. CDR3 coding DNA: TGTGCCAGCAGGGGTACAGGGTCCGATGAGCAGTTCTTC. Amino acids: CASRGTGSDEQFF.

CDR3 nucleotides: TGTGCCAGCAGCCATGATCGGACAGGGCTCCCCTACGAGCAGTACTTC. The encoded protein is CASSHDRTGLPYEQYF. The chain couples TRBV14 to TRBJ2-7; 8 nucleotides agree with TRBD1. Germline lookup yields CDR1 SGHDN and CDR2 FVKESK. The CDR3 loop spans 16 amino acids. The junction had 9 bases not matched to a gene; V was cut back by 3 bases and J by 2 bases.

V and J are TRBV28 and TRBJ1-1; D might be TRBD1 (5 bases). Trimming left V 2 bases short and J 1 base short, with 8 bases between. The CDR3 contains 14 residues. Germline CDR1 reads MDHEN; CDR2 reads SYDVKM. This CDR3 reads CASSLRQQNTEAFF. CDR3 DNA sequence: TGTGCCAGCAGTTTAAGACAGCAGAACACTGAAGCTTTCTTT.

The V gene is TRBV5-1, the J gene TRBJ2-3; D gene unclear. V was pared by 0 bases and J by 5 bases, with 4 bases between. Germline-derived CDR1 and CDR2 are SGHRS and YFSETQ. The CDR3 runs 12 residues. CDR3 residues: CASSLAQDTQYF. DNA for the CDR3: TGCGCCAGCAGCTTGGCCCAAGATACGCAGTATTTT.

V is TRBV5-1 and J is TRBJ2-1; 8 bases fit TRBD2. CDR3 length: 16 residues. Germline V gene data show CDR1 as SGHRS and CDR2 as YFSETQ. V trimming: 1 base; J trimming: 4 bases; junction bases outside the gene matches: 7. In DNA, the CDR3 is TGCGCCAGCAGCTTGTTGGGCACTAGCGGATACAATGAGCAGTTCTTC. Translation: CASSLLGTSGYNEQFF.

The J gene is TRBJ1-1, the V gene TRBV4-2; maybe TRBD1 (5 bases). V was cut by 0 bases and J by 0 bases, with 8 bases left in between. The germline CDR1 and CDR2 sequences are LGHNA and YNFKEQ. The CDR3 spans 15 residues. This chain's CDR3 is CASSQETAMNTEAFF. Written as DNA, the CDR3 is TGTGCCAGCAGCCAAGAGACAGCTATGAACACTGAAGCTTTCTTT.

The J gene is TRBJ1-2, the V gene TRBV7-9; 10 nucleotides match TRBD1. Germline CDR1 SEHNR, CDR2 FQNEAQ (reference sequence). V lost 5 bases and J lost 6; bases outside the gene matches: 9. The CDR3 has 15 amino acids. The CDR3 spells CASSLNPTGGHGYTF. The CDR3 DNA reads TGTGCCAGCAGCCTTAACCCGACAGGGGGCCATGGCTACACCTTC.

V usage is TRBV7-7 and J usage is TRBJ2-1; 14 positions agree with TRBD2. Germline-derived CDR1 and CDR2 are SSHAT and FNYEAQ (reference sequence). The junction had 8 bases not matched to a gene; V was cut back by 5 bases and J by 8 bases. CDR3 size: 16 residues. CDR3: CASSRLAGGFADEQFF. Here the CDR3 DNA reads TGTGCCAGCAGCCGACTAGCGGGAGGGTTCGCCGATGAGCAGTTCTTC.

The chain is built from TRBV19 and TRBJ1-2, with D perhaps matching TRBD1 (5 bases). Germline values: CDR1 LNHDA, CDR2 SQIVND (reference sequence). The CDR3 consists of 15 residues. The ends were cut back, 6 bases at V and 1 base at J, with 15 bases in the middle. CDR3 amino acids: CASRAGTLRNYGYTF. Here the CDR3 DNA reads TGTGCCAGTAGAGCCGGGACTCTTCGTAACTATGGCTACACCTTC.

The chain is built from TRBV12-3 or TRBV12-4 and TRBJ1-1; 9 bases match TRBD1. The CDR3 runs to 13 residues. J was trimmed by 7 bases and V by 6 bases; bases with no gene match: 6. CDR3 bases: TGTGCCAGCAGCAATGGACAGGGGCTTGAAGCTTTCTTT. This encodes CASSNGQGLEAFF.

The rearrangement joins TRBV4-3 to TRBJ2-1, with 7 bases that match TRBD2. The germline gives CDR1 LGHNA, CDR2 YSLEER. CDR3 size: 15 residues. The ends lost 1 base at V and 5 bases at J; junction bases unmatched: 5. CDR3 region: CASSQAGGPNNEQFF. CDR3 sequence (DNA): TGCGCCAGCAGCCAAGCGGGAGGCCCAAACAATGAGCAGTTCTTC.

The chain joins TRBV28 to TRBJ2-4, with 7 bases matching TRBD2. Per the germline V gene, CDR1 is MDHEN and CDR2 is SYDVKM. The CDR3 consists of 16 residues. Losses at the gene ends were 2 bases for V and 0 bases for J; bases not matched to a gene: 4. The CDR3 is CASSLLGGVAKNIQYF. DNA for the CDR3: TGTGCCAGCAGTTTACTTGGGGGGGTAGCCAAAAACATTCAGTACTTC.

The chain combines TRBV9 with TRBJ2-1, with a tentative D call TRBD2 (5 bases). V was cut by 3 bases and J by 2 bases, with 9 bases left in between. CDR1 and CDR2 (germline): SGDLS, YYNGEE. The length of the CDR3 is 14 residues. The CDR3 nucleotides are TGTGCCAGCAGCGGGACCGGGGCCTACAATGAGCAGTTCTTC. Residues: CASSGTGAYNEQFF.

This clone was detected only a few times. Here the CDR3 DNA reads TGTGCCAGCAGAGGAGGGACAGTTCCTTTCTTT. Amino acids: CASRGGTVPFF. The V and J genes are TRBV6-5 and TRBJ1-1; 7 bases align to TRBD1. V lost 6 bases to trimming and J lost 12 bases; unmatched junction nucleotides: 7. Germline lookup yields CDR1 MNHEY and CDR2 SVGAGI. CDR3 size: 11 residues.

The count of this clone is one. The J gene is TRBJ1-1, the V gene TRBV20-1; D remains unclear. Germline V lookup: CDR1 DFQATT, CDR2 SNEGSKA (reference sequence). The CDR3 length is 11 residues. CDR3 in amino acids: CQAARGTEAFF. The CDR3 DNA sequence: TGCCAAGCGGCCAGAGGCACTGAAGCTTTCTTT.

The J gene is TRBJ2-3, the V gene TRBV11-1, with TRBD2 matching 15 bases. The J segment lost 3 bases and the V segment lost 3 bases, leaving 1 base of the junction unmatched. CDR1 is SGHAT and CDR2 is FQDESV in the germline V gene (reference sequence). This CDR3 is 16 amino acids long. The CDR3 reads CASSLGLAGGTDTQYF. As DNA, the CDR3 is TGTGCCAGCAGCTTGGGACTAGCGGGGGGTACAGATACGCAGTATTTT.